This T cell receptor (beta chain) was obtained from a study of blood T cell repertoires in COVID-19 (dated by TCRdb to the early 2020s). With respect to the entire study: Samples from collaborators originated in the United States, Italy and Spain and spanned both the acute and convalescent phases of COVID-19. The prospective study material was composed of cDNA or gDNA derived from T cells, B-cell-depleted T cells, or PBMCs. Subjects who had been exposed to COVID-19, were actively infected with it, or had recovered from it provided the deeply sampled blood TCRbeta repertoires that made up the dataset. A freely available public database, intended as a resource for researchers studying the immune response to SARS-CoV-2, is where the repertoires were released. Samples were obtained from the ongoing ImmuneRACE study (first 160 participants) and from over 1,000 subjects provided by 6 global collaborators. The sample metadata nearly always contained a de-identified subject ID, COVID-19 status, age in years and sex. Where available, HLA class I and class II types were obtained from metadata supplied by the sample provider rather than from assay-based typing. Beyond this particular receptor, the publication reports: Clinical and demographic metadata were provided uncurated, with the amount varying by source and participant.

This clone was counted many times. This receptor's antigen is unknown. Nothing much larger sits one base from this clone, and base qualities are not available. TCRbeta CDR3 regions were amplified from genomic DNA by means of the immunoSEQ Assay, a bias-controlled multiplex PCR. The authors processed their data as follows. Within the assay, amplification of reference gene primers was used to estimate how many nucleated cells each sample contained. To quantify the absolute abundance of each unique TCRbeta CDR3 rearrangement, sequence reads were collapsed and filtered. For each sample, productive Simpson clonality was calculated by taking the square root of Simpson's diversity index across productive rearrangements. TCRdb limited this immuneACCESS table to in-frame rearrangements with V and J called. A share of clones is missing; checked studies link under half to unresolved V genes, and the rest is unexplained. That table furnishes V, J and clone size, whereas the DNA furnished D and trimming. A total of roughly 70,000 clones appear in this sample, around three quarters of them only once. The ten largest clones take up 35% of the sample.

The CDR3 measures 12 amino acids from cysteine to phenylalanine. Only the CDR3 part of the read is kept: 36 bases, read in frame from the first base. V is shortened by 4 bases, J by 7 bases, and the region joining them spans 5 bases. CDR1 and CDR2 (LGHDT, YNNKEL) derive from the germline V gene (reference sequence). Whole blood was collected in K2EDTA tubes by collaborating institutions according to the institutions' own protocols. For TCRbeta analysis, collaborators shipped samples in one of three forms: frozen whole blood, isolated PBMCs, or DNA extracted from either of those sample types. This receptor was identified in a woman in her 70s with acute or convalescent COVID-19. The sequence is built from TRBV3-1 (or the pseudogene TRBV3-2) and TRBJ1-6; the D gene identity is not certain. The sample was peripheral blood. CDR3 region: CASSPQNSPLHF. In nucleotides, the sequence is TGTGCCAGCAGCCCACAGAATTCACCCCTCCACTTT.